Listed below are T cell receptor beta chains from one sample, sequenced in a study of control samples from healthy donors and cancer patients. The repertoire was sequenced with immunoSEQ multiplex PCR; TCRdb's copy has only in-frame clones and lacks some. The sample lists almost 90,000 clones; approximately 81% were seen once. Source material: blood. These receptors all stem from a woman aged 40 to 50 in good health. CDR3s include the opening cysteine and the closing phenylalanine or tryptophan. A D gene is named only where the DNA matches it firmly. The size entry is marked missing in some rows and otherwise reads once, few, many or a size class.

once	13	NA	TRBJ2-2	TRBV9	TGTGCCAGCAGCGGACTTAGTAGCGGGGAGCTGTTTTTT	CASSGLSSGELFF
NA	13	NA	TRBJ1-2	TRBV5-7	TGTGCCAGCAGCTTGGTATACGGGCCCCGCTACACCTTC	CASSLVYGPRYTF
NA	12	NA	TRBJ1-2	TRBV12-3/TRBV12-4	TGTGCCAGCAAGTACGGGAACTATGGCTACACCTTC	CASKYGNYGYTF
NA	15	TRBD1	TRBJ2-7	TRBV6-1	TGTGCCAGCAGTGAATGGGGACAGGGCCCCTACGAGCAGTACTTC	CASSEWGQGPYEQYF
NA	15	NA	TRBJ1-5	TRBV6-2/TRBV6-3	TGTGCCAGCAGTGGACGATCCTATAGCAATCAGCCCCAGCATTTT	CASSGRSYSNQPQHF
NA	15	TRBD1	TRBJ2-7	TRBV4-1	TGCGCCAGCAGCCAATTTCAGGGGGTTAGGGACGAGCAGTACTTC	CASSQFQGVRDEQYF
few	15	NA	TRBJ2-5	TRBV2	TGTGCCAGCAGTGAACGGCGGAGTAATTCGGAGACCCAGTACTTC	CASSERRSNSETQYF
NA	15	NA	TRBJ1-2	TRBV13	TGTGCCAGCAGCTTAGGCCTAAGGGGGGCCTATGGCTACACCTTC	CASSLGLRGAYGYTF
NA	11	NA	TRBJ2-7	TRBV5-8	TGTGCCAGCAGCTTTGGTAACGAGCAGTACTTC	CASSFGNEQYF
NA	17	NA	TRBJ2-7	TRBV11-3	TGTGCCAGCAGCTTAGGTTTTTCGGGGACCGCGACCTACGAGCAGTACTTC	CASSLGFSGTATYEQYF
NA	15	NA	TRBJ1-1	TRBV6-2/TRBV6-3	TGTGCCAGCAGTTACTCTCCAGGGTGGAACACTGAAGCTTTCTTT	CASSYSPGWNTEAFF
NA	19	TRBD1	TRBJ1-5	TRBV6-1	TGTGCCAGCAGTGAAGCGGAGCACAGGGGCCTATATAGCAATCAGCCCCAGCATTTT	CASSEAEHRGLYSNQPQHF
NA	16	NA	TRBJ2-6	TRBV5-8	TGTGCCAGCAGCTTGAGTAGGATTACTGGGGCCAACGTCCTGACTTTC	CASSLSRITGANVLTF
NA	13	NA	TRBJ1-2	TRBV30	TGTGCCTGGAGTCCCCGGGGCCATCATGGCTACACCTTC	CAWSPRGHHGYTF
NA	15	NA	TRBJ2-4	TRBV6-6	TGTGCCAGCAGCCGCCCGACAGGTGCAAAAAACATTCAGTACTTC	CASSRPTGAKNIQYF
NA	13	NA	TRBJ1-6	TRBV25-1	TGTGCCAGCAGTGACAAAGGGAATTCACCCCTCCACTTT	CASSDKGNSPLHF
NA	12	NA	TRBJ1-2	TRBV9	TGTGCCAGCAGCGCAGATGAATATGGCTACACCTTC	CASSADEYGYTF
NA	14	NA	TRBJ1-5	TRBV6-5	TGTGCCAGCAATCTCCGGGAGCCCAATCAGCCCCAGCATTTT	CASNLREPNQPQHF
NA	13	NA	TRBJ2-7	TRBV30	TGTGCCTGTTTCTACCGGGGCTCCTACGAGCAGTACTTC	CACFYRGSYEQYF
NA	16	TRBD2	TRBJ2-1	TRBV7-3	TGTGCCAGCAGCTTAGACGGGACTAGCACCTTCAATGAGCAGTTCTTC	CASSLDGTSTFNEQFF
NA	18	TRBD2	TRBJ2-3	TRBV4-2	TGTGCCAGCAGCCAAGAGCCTAGCGGGGGGGGACGCACAGATACGCAGTATTTT	CASSQEPSGGGRTDTQYF
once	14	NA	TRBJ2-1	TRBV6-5	TGTGCCAGCAGTTATTGGGGGACGAGCAATGAGCAGTTCTTC	CASSYWGTSNEQFF
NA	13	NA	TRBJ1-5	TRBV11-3	TGTGCCAGCAGCGAGGGAGGGAATCAGCCCCAGCATTTT	CASSEGGNQPQHF
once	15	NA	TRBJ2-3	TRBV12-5	TGTGCTAGTGGTTTGATCTGGGAACACACAGATACGCAGTATTTT	CASGLIWEHTDTQYF
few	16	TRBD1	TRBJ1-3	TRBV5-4	TGTGCCAGACGACATTCCCAAGGGGGCCCCGGAAACACCATATATTTT	CARRHSQGGPGNTIYF
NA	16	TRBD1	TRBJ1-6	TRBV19	TGTGCCAGTAGTCCGCGACAGGGAGGGCATAATTCACCCCTCCACTTT	CASSPRQGGHNSPLHF
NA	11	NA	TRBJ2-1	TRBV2	TGTGCCAGCACCATCCTAGATGAGCAGTTCTTC	CASTILDEQFF
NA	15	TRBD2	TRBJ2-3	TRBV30	TGTGCCTCTAGTCCGACTAGCGGGGGGGCGGGTACGCAGTATTTT	CASSPTSGGAGTQYF
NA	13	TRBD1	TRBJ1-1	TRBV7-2	TGTGCCAGCAGCCGGGACAGGGACACTGAAGCTTTCTTT	CASSRDRDTEAFF
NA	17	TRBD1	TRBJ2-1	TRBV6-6	TGTGCCAGCAGTCCCCTTGTGACAGGGGGTCTTTCCAATGAGCAGTTCTTC	CASSPLVTGGLSNEQFF
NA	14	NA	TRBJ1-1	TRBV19	TGTGCCAGTAGTATTCTGGGGGAGCACACTGAAGCTTTCTTT	CASSILGEHTEAFF
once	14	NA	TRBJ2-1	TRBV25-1	TGTGCCAGCAGTGACCGACAGGAGACCAATGAGCAGTTCTTC	CASSDRQETNEQFF
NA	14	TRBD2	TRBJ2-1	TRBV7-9	TGTGCCAGCAGCGGGCTAGCGGAGGACAATGAGCAGTTCTTC	CASSGLAEDNEQFF
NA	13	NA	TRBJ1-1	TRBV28	TGTGCCAGCAGGGATACAGCGAGCGCTGAAGCTTTCTTT	CASRDTASAEAFF
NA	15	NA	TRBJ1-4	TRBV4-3	TGCGCCAGCAGCGAAGGGACGTCGAGGCATGAAAAACTGTTTTTT	CASSEGTSRHEKLFF
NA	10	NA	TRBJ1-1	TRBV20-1	TGCAGTGCTAGAGGGTTAGAGGCTTTCTTT	CSARGLEAFF
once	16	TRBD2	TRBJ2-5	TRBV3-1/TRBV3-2	TGTGCCAGCAGCTTTCACAAGCGGGGGGGCAGAGAGACCCAGTACTTC	CASSFHKRGGRETQYF
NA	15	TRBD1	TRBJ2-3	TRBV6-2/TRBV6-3	TGTGCCAGCAGTGGGGTTAAGGGGGCTAGTGATACGCAGTATTTT	CASSGVKGASDTQYF
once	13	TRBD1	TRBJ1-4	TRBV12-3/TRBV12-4	TGTGCCAGCACTCTGACAGGGAATGAAAAACTGTTTTTT	CASTLTGNEKLFF
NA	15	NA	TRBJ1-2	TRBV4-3	TGCGCCAGCAGCCAAGATTATCGGGGCCTCTATGGCTACACCTTC	CASSQDYRGLYGYTF
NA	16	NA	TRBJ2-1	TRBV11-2	TGTGCCAGCAGCTTTGCCCAGGGAAGTGCCTACAATGAGCAGTTCTTC	CASSFAQGSAYNEQFF
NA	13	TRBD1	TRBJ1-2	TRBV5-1	TGCGCCACCCGACCGACAGGGGGCTATGGCTACACCTTC	CATRPTGGYGYTF
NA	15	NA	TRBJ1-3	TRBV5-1	TGCGCCAGCAGAGGACAGCCCCAGCCTGGAAACACCATATATTTT	CASRGQPQPGNTIYF
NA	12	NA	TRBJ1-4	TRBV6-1	TGTGCCAGCAGTGAGAGAAATGAAAAACTGTTTTTT	CASSERNEKLFF
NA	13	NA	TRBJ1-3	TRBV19	TGTGCCAGTAGCCAACGGGGGAGAAACACCATATATTTT	CASSQRGRNTIYF
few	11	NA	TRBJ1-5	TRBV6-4	TGTGCCAGCAGTGTAAGTAGGGTCATCTATTTT	CASSVSRVIYF
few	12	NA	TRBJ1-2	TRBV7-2	TGTGCCAGCAGCTTAGGGGAATATGGCTACACCTTC	CASSLGEYGYTF
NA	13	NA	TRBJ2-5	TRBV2	TGTGCCAGCGGGAGGGACACCCAAGAGACCCAGTACTTC	CASGRDTQETQYF
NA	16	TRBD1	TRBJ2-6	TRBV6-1	TGTGCCAGCAGTGAAGTAGGGGGCTATGGGGCCAACGTCCTGACTTTC	CASSEVGGYGANVLTF
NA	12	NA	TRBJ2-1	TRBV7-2	TGTGCCAGCAGCAAACAAGGCCATGAGCAGTTCTTC	CASSKQGHEQFF
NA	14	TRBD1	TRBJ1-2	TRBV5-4	TGTGCCAGCAGCTTGTTGGACAGGGAGGATGGCTACACCTTC	CASSLLDREDGYTF
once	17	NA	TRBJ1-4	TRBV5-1	TGCGCCAGCAGCTTGGTTTCCGGGCGGCTAGGGAATGAAAAACTGTTTTTT	CASSLVSGRLGNEKLFF
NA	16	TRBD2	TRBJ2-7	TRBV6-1	TGTGCCAGCAGTGCAACGGGGACTAGCGGGGCCTACGAGCAGTACTTC	CASSATGTSGAYEQYF
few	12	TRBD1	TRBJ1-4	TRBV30	TGTGCCTGGGGACAGGGAAATGAAAAACTGTTTTTT	CAWGQGNEKLFF
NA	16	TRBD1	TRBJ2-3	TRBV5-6	TGTGCCAGCAGCCTGAGGACAGGGGTCGGCACAGATACGCAGTATTTT	CASSLRTGVGTDTQYF